This TCR beta chain was captured in a study of blood T cell repertoires in COVID-19. This table comes from immunoSEQ multiplex PCR, and its TCRdb copy is limited to in-frame clones, with some not included. The sample shows about 150,000 clones, 75% to 90% of them seen only once. With 0 bases removed from V and 5 bases from J, the gap between germline ends came to 13 bases. Germline V gene lookup returns CDR1 LNHNV and CDR2 YYDKDF (reference sequence). The CDR3 totals 15 residues. Sequencing input: peripheral blood. The chain is built from TRBV15 and TRBJ2-5; D possibly corresponds to TRBD2 (5 bases). This sequence originates from a woman aged 60-75 years with active COVID-19. In DNA, the CDR3 is TGTGCCACCAGCAGAGAAAGAGGGTGGCCGGAGACCCAGTACTTC. It codes for CATSRERGWPETQYF.